One sample yielded the 14 T cell receptor beta chains listed below, sequenced in a study of CD8 T cells in ankylosing spondylitis. From the 5' RACE reads, TCRdb called clonotypes with MiXCR, one entry per CDR3 protein. The sample contains some 800,000 distinct CDR3 sequences, about 12% of which appear only once. Study findings and constraints: A TCR beta motif of under ten highly homologous variants seemed to mark ankylosing spondylitis blood.

Their antigens remain unidentified. Sequencing input: blood, either unsorted or a sorted T cell fraction (not recorded which). All receptors derive from a male donor with ankylosing spondylitis.

This clonotype was recorded a few times. The chain recombines TRBV7-2 with TRBJ2-5; TRBD1 matches 9 bases. CDR3 length equals 13 residues. Germline V lookup: CDR1 SGHTA, CDR2 FQGNSA. The V gene end was trimmed by 6 bases and the J gene end by 7 bases; junction bases not matched to a gene: 6. CDR3 sequence reads: CASRFGQGTTQYF. CDR3 DNA sequence: TGTGCCAGCAGATTCGGACAGGGGACGACCCAGTACTTC.

This chain connects TRBV28 to TRBJ2-3, with TRBD1 matching 7 bases. With 10 bases clipped from V and 2 bases from J, the junction kept 6 bases outside the gene matches. Looked up from germline, CDR1 is MDHEN and CDR2 is SYDVKM. This CDR3 region has 13 residues. DNA of the CDR3: TGTGCCAACCGGGACAGACACACAGATACGCAGTATTTT. Translation gives CANRDRHTDTQYF.

This clonotype was detected only a few times. The chain recombines TRBV4-2 with TRBJ1-2; D is ambiguous. This CDR3 comprises 12 residues. Germline assignment: CDR1 LGHNA and CDR2 YNFKEQ. Trimming cost V 1 base and J 8 bases, with 8 bases left between them. CDR3 sequence (DNA): TGTGCCAGCAGCCAAGCTCATTACGGCTACACCTTC. This sequence encodes CASSQAHYGYTF.

The chain links TRBV10-3 to TRBJ2-3; TRBD2 matches at 11 bases. This CDR3 has 17 residues. Trimming at V came to 6 bases and at J to 1 base, leaving 9 bases not matched to a gene. The germline CDR1 and CDR2 sequences are ENHRY and SYGVKD. This chain's CDR3 is CAIRARTSGSRTDTQYF. The CDR3 bases are TGTGCCATCAGAGCCAGGACTAGCGGGTCGCGCACAGATACGCAGTATTTT.

This clonotype was seen only a few times. The rearrangement uses TRBV18 and TRBJ1-1; 7 nucleotides line up with TRBD1. CDR1 and CDR2 from the germline V gene are KGHSH and LQKENI. V lost 2 bases and J lost 7; bases outside the gene matches: 7. CDR3 length equals 14 residues. The CDR3 protein is CASSPDRVFGEAFF. In DNA form, the CDR3 reads TGTGCCAGCTCACCAGACAGGGTGTTCGGTGAAGCTTTCTTT.

The chain employs TRBV7-2 and TRBJ2-1, with D possibly TRBD1 on 5 matching bases. V was pared by 1 base and J by 11 bases, with 12 bases between. The germline CDR1 and CDR2 sequences are SGHTA and FQGNSA. CDR3 length equals 13 residues. CDR3 DNA: TGTGCCAGCAGCTTAGATCCAGGGCTTAAGCAGTTCTTC. Translation: CASSLDPGLKQFF.

This clonotype has more than one count but fewer than ten. The V gene is TRBV7-9, the J gene TRBJ2-7, with 7 bases lining up with TRBD1. The germline V gene has CDR1 SEHNR and CDR2 FQNEAQ (reference sequence). The CDR3 covers 11 residues. The V and J ends lost 11 bases and 1 base, in that order; junction bases with no gene match: 2. This CDR3 reads CAGQESYEQYF. The DNA for the CDR3 is TGTGCCGGACAGGAGTCCTACGAGCAGTACTTC. Filled out from reference TRBV7-9 and TRBJ2-7, the complete variable domain reads DTGVSQNPRHKITKRGQNVTFRCDPISEHNRLYWYRQTLGQGPEFLTYFQNEAQLEKSRLLSDRFSAERPKGSFSTLEIQRTEQGDSAMYLCAGQESYEQYFGPGTRLTVT.

This clonotype was counted a few times. CDR3 sequence reads: CASSYPGQGAGYTF. The CDR3 DNA reads as TGTGCCAGCAGTTACCCCGGACAGGGAGCTGGCTACACCTTC. The chain carries TRBV6-5 and TRBJ1-2; the match to TRBD1 covers 8 bases. Germline loops: CDR1 MNHEY, CDR2 SVGAGI. The CDR3 sequence is 14 residues long. After removal of 2 bases from V and 7 bases from J, the junction contained 6 bases not matched to a gene.

The table lists this clonotype with many counts. The V gene is TRBV12-3 or TRBV12-4, the J gene TRBJ1-2; D may be TRBD1 (5 bases). The CDR3 contains 12 residues. The germline V and J ends were trimmed by 3 bases and 6 bases, with 8 bases remaining between them. CDR3 bases: TGTGCCAGCAGTTTCAAGGGGAATGGCTACACCTTC. This encodes CASSFKGNGYTF.

The chain employs TRBV5-1 and TRBJ2-1; 9 positions match TRBD1. The CDR3 sequence is 14 residues long. Trimming cost V 4 bases and J 7 bases; bases outside gene matches: 6. Germline V gene sequence: CDR1 SGHRS, CDR2 YFSETQ. Written as DNA, the CDR3 is TGCGCCAGCAGCCCCCGGACAGGGGAAAATGAGCAGTTCTTC. It translates to CASSPRTGENEQFF.

This clonotype was observed a handful of times. The V gene is TRBV18, the J gene TRBJ2-3; the D is unclear. The CDR3 is made up of 17 amino acids. Between the trimmed V and J ends, which lost 2 bases and 4 bases, there was a span of 19 bases. CDR1 KGHSH and CDR2 LQKENI come from the germline V gene. CDR3 protein: CASSPGSPNPRADTQYF. For the CDR3, the DNA is TGTGCCAGCTCACCAGGCAGCCCAAATCCTAGGGCAGATACGCAGTATTTT.

There are a few counts of this clonotype. The genes are TRBV6-1 and TRBJ2-7, with D uncertain. This CDR3 is 13 amino acids long. V lost 2 bases, J lost 1 base, and 6 bases lay in between. The germline V gene encodes CDR1 MNHNS and CDR2 SASEGT. The DNA for the CDR3 is TGTGCCAGCAGTGAATGGAGATCCTACGAGCAGTACTTC. Translating gives CASSEWRSYEQYF.

This clonotype was counted ten times or more. The chain employs TRBV29-1 and TRBJ1-1, with D maybe TRBD1 (6 bases). Germline V gene sequence: CDR1 SQVTM, CDR2 ANQGSEA. This CDR3 has 14 amino acids. The V and J ends lost 4 bases and 1 base respectively, with 13 bases between them. The CDR3 DNA reads as TGCAGCGTTGTTGGGGGGCTGAAGAACACTGAAGCTTTCTTT. This gives the protein CSVVGGLKNTEAFF.

The J gene is TRBJ2-2, the V gene TRBV20-1; a possible D gene is TRBD2 (6 bases). V was pared by 4 bases and J by 2 bases, with 11 bases between. Germline CDR1 is DFQATT and CDR2 is SNEGSKA (reference sequence). This CDR3 is 14 amino acids long. DNA of the CDR3: TGCAGTGCTATCGGGACTTTTAACACCGGGGAGCTGTTTTTT. Protein product: CSAIGTFNTGELFF.